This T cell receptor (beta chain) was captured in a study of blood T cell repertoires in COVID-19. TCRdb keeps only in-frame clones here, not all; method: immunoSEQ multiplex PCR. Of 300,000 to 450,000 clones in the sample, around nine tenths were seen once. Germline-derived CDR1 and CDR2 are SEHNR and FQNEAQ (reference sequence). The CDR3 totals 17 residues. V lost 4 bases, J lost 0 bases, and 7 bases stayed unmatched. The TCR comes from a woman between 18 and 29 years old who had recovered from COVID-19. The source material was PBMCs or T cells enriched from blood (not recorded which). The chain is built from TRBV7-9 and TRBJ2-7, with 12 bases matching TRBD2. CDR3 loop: CASSSTSGGFPSYEQYF. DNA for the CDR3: TGTGCCAGCAGCTCTACTAGCGGGGGGTTCCCCTCCTACGAGCAGTACTTC.